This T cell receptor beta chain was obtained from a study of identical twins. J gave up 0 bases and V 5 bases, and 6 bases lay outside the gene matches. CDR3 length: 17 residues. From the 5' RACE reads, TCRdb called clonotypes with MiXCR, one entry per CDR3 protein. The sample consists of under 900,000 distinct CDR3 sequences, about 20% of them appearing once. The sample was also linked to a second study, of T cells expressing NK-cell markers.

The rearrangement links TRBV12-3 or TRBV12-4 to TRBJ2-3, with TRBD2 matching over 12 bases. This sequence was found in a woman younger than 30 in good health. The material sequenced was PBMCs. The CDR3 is CASSPGLAGPSTDTQYF. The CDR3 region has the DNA TGTGCCAGCAGTCCGGGACTAGCGGGTCCGAGCACAGATACGCAGTATTTT.